A selection of T cell receptor beta chains follows, all from one sample in a study of neurological immune-mediated disorders. A single record per CDR3 protein comes from TCRdb applying MiXCR to the 5' RACE reads. This repertoire shows around 100,000 distinct CDR3 sequences, 11% found once; its top ten account for 3.1%. The sequenced sample consisted of PBMCs. The receptors were sampled from a female donor with HTLV-1-associated myelopathy (HAM/TSP). Each CDR3 is given with its conserved first and last residue. Fields, in order: J gene, D gene, clone size, V gene, CDR3 protein, CDR3 DNA. The D gene is left open where the match is weak. Clone size is shown for a subset of rows, as once, few, many or a class of expanded clone.

TRBJ1-2 | - | many | TRBV29-1 | CSVAGLRNGYTF | TGCAGCGTTGCGGGACTCCGTAATGGCTACACCTTC
TRBJ1-4 | - | many | TRBV7-2 | CASSFQGQRGEKLFF | TGTGCCAGCAGCTTTCAGGGGCAAAGGGGCGAAAAACTGTTTTTT
TRBJ2-1 | TRBD2 | many | TRBV20-1 | CSAPLSGGRHNEQFF | TGCAGTGCTCCTCTTAGCGGGGGGCGGCACAATGAGCAGTTCTTC
TRBJ1-1 | - | many | TRBV7-3 | CASMGGGGTEAFF | TGTGCCAGCATGGGAGGGGGGGGCACTGAAGCTTTCTTT
TRBJ1-2 | - | many | TRBV5-1 | CASSLAEGDGYTF | TGCGCCAGCAGCTTGGCTGAAGGGGATGGCTACACCTTC
TRBJ2-2 | TRBD1 | many | TRBV12-5 | CASGARRDRGLPGELFF | TGTGCTAGTGGTGCCCGCCGGGACAGGGGGCTGCCCGGGGAGCTGTTTTTT
TRBJ2-5 | TRBD1 | many | TRBV11-3 | CASSQRQGANQETQYF | TGTGCCAGCAGCCAGCGACAGGGGGCGAACCAAGAGACCCAGTACTTC
TRBJ2-7 | - | many | TRBV7-9 | CASSPPSPYEQYF | TGTGCCAGCAGCCCTCCTTCTCCCTACGAGCAGTACTTC
TRBJ1-1 | - | many | TRBV12-3/TRBV12-4 | CASSPIQGGTEAFF | TGTGCCAGCAGTCCCATACAGGGCGGTACTGAAGCTTTCTTT
TRBJ2-7 | - | few | TRBV5-1 | CASSPGRESYEQYF | TGCGCCAGCTCCCCGGGCAGGGAATCCTACGAGCAGTACTTC
TRBJ2-2 | - | many | TRBV20-1 | CSARGGDTGELFF | TGCAGTGCTAGGGGCGGGGACACCGGGGAGCTGTTTTTT
TRBJ2-5 | TRBD1 | many | TRBV5-5 | CASSPGTGDRQETQYF | TGTGCCAGCAGCCCCGGGACAGGGGATAGGCAAGAGACCCAGTACTTC
TRBJ2-1 | TRBD2 | many | TRBV9 | CASSVGPGGQVLEQFF | TGTGCCAGCAGCGTAGGGCCGGGGGGGCAGGTCCTCGAGCAGTTCTTC
TRBJ2-1 | TRBD1 | - | TRBV28 | CASSSGGESDYNEQFF | TGTGCCAGCAGCTCAGGGGGCGAAAGCGACTACAATGAGCAGTTCTTC
TRBJ2-1 | - | many | TRBV7-2 | CASSWGFGEQFF | TGTGCCAGCAGCTGGGGTTTTGGGGAGCAGTTCTTC
TRBJ2-3 | - | many | TRBV5-1 | CASSLYPGASTDTQYF | TGCGCCAGCAGCTTGTACCCCGGGGCTAGCACAGATACGCAGTATTTT
TRBJ2-2 | - | - | TRBV5-1 | CASSIGVTNTGELFF | TGCGCCAGCAGCATAGGGGTCACCAACACCGGGGAGCTGTTTTTT
TRBJ2-1 | - | many | TRBV7-9 | CASSIVTDNEQFF | TGTGCCAGCAGCATAGTTACGGACAATGAGCAGTTCTTC
TRBJ2-3 | - | many | TRBV7-8 | CASSLALHTQYF | TGTGCCAGCAGCTTAGCTCTCCATACGCAGTATTTT
TRBJ1-4 | - | many | TRBV5-1 | CASSPTSATNEKLFF | TGCGCCAGCAGCCCTACTTCCGCAACTAATGAAAAACTGTTTTTT
TRBJ1-6 | - | many | TRBV5-1 | CASSFSGQDSPLHF | TGCGCCAGCAGCTTCTCGGGACAAGATTCACCCCTCCACTTT
TRBJ2-7 | - | many | TRBV7-3 | CASSSQYGEQYF | TGTGCCAGCAGCTCCCAGTATGGCGAGCAGTACTTC
TRBJ1-2 | TRBD1 | - | TRBV12-3/TRBV12-4 | CASAYRGEGYGYTF | TGTGCCAGCGCCTACAGGGGTGAGGGCTATGGCTACACCTTC